This T cell receptor beta chain was recorded in a study of blood T cell repertoires in COVID-19. Study as a whole: Researchers got acute and convalescent COVID-19 samples from the United States, Italy and Spain. Sources were T cells, B-cell-depleted T cells, or PBMCs; the material itself was cDNA or gDNA.

Under the authors' procedure: Reference gene primer amplification yielded estimated nucleated cell counts. Sequencing was performed with immunoSEQ multiplex PCR; in TCRdb, only in-frame clones are kept and a portion is missing. For V, J and clone size, that table is used; D and trimming come from the DNA. The profile shows fewer than 300,000 clones, 90% to 95% of them singletons. Germline CDR1 and CDR2: MRHNA and SNTAGT. V lost 3 bases and J lost 2, with 13 bases in between. CDR3 size: 15 residues. This receptor was taken from a woman in her thirties with COVID-19, enrolled during active disease. The rearrangement uses TRBV6-4 and TRBJ1-2, with unresolved D. Input material: peripheral blood. The CDR3 DNA reads as TGTGCCAGCAGTGAAAAACCCGACGGGAACTATGGCTACACCTTC. Amino acid sequence: CASSEKPDGNYGYTF.